The 10 T cell receptor beta chains reported below all come from one sample, sequenced in a study of blood T cell repertoires in COVID-19. Data came from immunoSEQ multiplex PCR; TCRdb stores just in-frame clones and leaves some out. The repertoire holds 200,000 to 250,000 clones, with roughly nine tenths as singletons. Material: peripheral blood. Source of these receptors: a woman aged 50 to 60 with acute or convalescent COVID-19.

The V gene is TRBV6-1, the J gene TRBJ1-2; D unresolved. This CDR3 has 15 amino acids. Germline V lookup: CDR1 MNHNS, CDR2 SASEGT. The V and J ends lost 6 bases and 0 bases respectively, with 14 bases between them. The CDR3 nucleotides are TGTGCCAGCAGCGTGGGGTCGGGAGCTAACTATGGCTACACCTTC. Its translation: CASSVGSGANYGYTF.

The rearrangement links TRBV5-1 to TRBJ1-1, with 7 positions matching TRBD1. J lost 0 bases, V lost 3 bases, and 14 bases had no gene match. In germline, CDR1 is SGHRS, CDR2 YFSETQ. The CDR3 extends over 18 amino acids. The CDR3 DNA is TGCGCCAGCAGCTACCCAACAGGGGCTTGGGGAATGAACACTGAAGCTTTCTTT. It codes for CASSYPTGAWGMNTEAFF.

The chain links TRBV19 to TRBJ1-1; weak D call: TRBD1 (5 bases). This CDR3 is built from 10 residues. In germline, CDR1 is LNHDA, CDR2 SQIVND (reference sequence). V dropped 7 bases and J dropped 8 bases, with 8 bases sitting between them. The DNA of the CDR3 is TGTGCCAGTATTAAGGGGGAAGCTTTCTTT. Amino acid sequence: CASIKGEAFF.

The chain is built from TRBV27 and TRBJ1-5; a possible D gene is TRBD1 (5 bases). Germline V gene sequence: CDR1 MNHEY, CDR2 SMNVEV (reference sequence). Trimming took off 4 bases at V and 0 bases at J, with 16 bases between the two ends. The CDR3 extends over 17 amino acids. The CDR3: CASSSWWGGNSNQPQHF. The CDR3 DNA is TGTGCCAGCAGTTCCTGGTGGGGGGGAAATAGCAATCAGCCCCAGCATTTT.

This chain links TRBV9 with TRBJ2-5; D perhaps matches TRBD1 (6 bases). Germline V CDR1 and CDR2: SGDLS, YYNGEE. With 6 bases removed from V and 4 bases from J, the gap between germline ends came to 16 bases. The CDR3 has 14 residues. Here the CDR3 DNA reads TGTGCCAGCAACGGGGACAACCCTCGAGAGACCCAGTACTTC. Translated: CASNGDNPRETQYF.

The rearrangement uses TRBV4-2 and TRBJ2-7; no definite D call. V was cut by 4 bases and J by 1 base, with 11 bases left in between. Per the germline V gene, CDR1 is LGHNA and CDR2 is YNFKEQ. The CDR3 is 14 residues long. The CDR3 loop is CASSRQYTSYEQYF. The CDR3 DNA reads as TGTGCCAGCAGCCGTCAATATACTTCCTACGAGCAGTACTTC.

V gene TRBV7-2 combines with J gene TRBJ1-1; D remains ambiguous. Between the trimmed V and J ends, which lost 5 bases and 4 bases, there was a span of 17 bases. The CDR3 is made up of 15 amino acids. CDR1 is SGHTA and CDR2 is FQGNSA in the germline V gene. CDR3 residues: CASSPTAEYGTEAFF. The CDR3 DNA follows: TGTGCCAGCAGCCCCACAGCCGAGTACGGCACTGAAGCTTTCTTT.

Only one count was recorded for this clone. V gene TRBV11-2 combines with J gene TRBJ2-7; D remains ambiguous. Germline values: CDR1 SGHAT, CDR2 FQNNGV. This CDR3 contains 13 residues. The V and J ends lost 2 bases and 4 bases respectively, with 9 bases between them. The CDR3 here is CASSLSLAYEQYF. The DNA of the CDR3 is TGTGCCAGCAGCTTATCCTTGGCTTACGAGCAGTACTTC.

This chain joins TRBV6-7 and TRBJ1-1; 11 positions agree with TRBD1. TRBV6-7 belongs to the ORF category, with a function that is uncertain. The V gene end was trimmed by 0 bases and the J gene end by 3 bases; junction bases not matched to a gene: 6. This CDR3 comprises 17 residues. CDR3 DNA sequence: TGTGCCAGCAGTTACTCTTTCAAGGGACAGGGGGACACTGAAGCTTTCTTT. It is translated as CASSYSFKGQGDTEAFF.

The chain has TRBV6-5 and TRBJ1-1, with TRBD1 as a possible D gene (6 bases). V was trimmed by 8 bases and J by 6 bases, leaving 19 bases between them. The germline V gene has CDR1 MNHEY and CDR2 SVGAGI. This CDR3 is built from 14 residues. The CDR3 nucleotides are TGTGCCAGCCTCAGAGGGGGGGATCCCCCTGAAGCTTTCTTT. This codes for CASLRGGDPPEAFF.